Listed here are 6 T cell receptor beta chains from one sample, sequenced in a study of OX40 agonist ivuxolimab in advanced cancers. Profiled with immunoSEQ multiplex PCR; TCRdb holds only in-frame clones, not every one. The repertoire includes tens of thousands of clones, over 75% of them detected once, and 0.38% sits in the top ten. Sequencing used CD4+ or CD8+ T cells sorted from blood, obtained in a trial of the OX40 agonist ivuxolimab. The receptors were gathered from an adult with an advanced solid tumor such as melanoma, head and neck, liver or kidney cancer.

This chain connects TRBV27 to TRBJ2-3; possibly TRBD1 or TRBD2 for D (5 bases each). The ends were cut back, 6 bases at V and 3 bases at J, with 19 bases in the middle. Germline assignment: CDR1 MNHEY and CDR2 SMNVEV (reference sequence). The CDR3 is 16 amino acids. CDR3 in DNA: TGTGCCAGCAGGCCCCCTTGGGGGAGCTCGACAGATACGCAGTATTTT. The encoded protein is CASRPPWGSSTDTQYF.

The chain joins TRBV30 to TRBJ2-3; tentatively, D is TRBD2 (6 bases). V shed 3 bases and J shed 5 bases, with 9 bases lying between them. Looked up from germline, CDR1 is GTSNPN and CDR2 is SVGIG (reference sequence). The CDR3 has 12 amino acids. The CDR3 DNA reads as TGTGCCTGGAGCGGGGGAGGAGATACGCAGTATTTT. Translation gives CAWSGGGDTQYF.

The rearrangement links TRBV2 to TRBJ2-7, with D possibly TRBD2 on 6 matching bases. The CDR3 runs 14 residues. The germline V gene encodes CDR1 SNHLY and CDR2 FYNNEI. Trimming cost V 9 bases and J 0 bases, with 15 bases left between them. Written as DNA, the CDR3 is TGTGCCAGTTGGGGCGGGGCGAACTCCTACGAGCAGTACTTC. Amino acid sequence: CASWGGANSYEQYF.

The rearrangement joins TRBV11-2 to TRBJ2-3; 10 bases line up with TRBD2. Germline CDR1 SGHAT, CDR2 FQNNGV. Trimming cost V 1 base and J 3 bases; bases outside gene matches: 13. This CDR3 spans 19 amino acids. The CDR3 protein is CASSLGLLLLAGRTDTQYF. CDR3 sequence (DNA): TGTGCCAGCAGCTTAGGCCTCCTACTACTAGCGGGAAGGACAGATACGCAGTATTTT.

The rearrangement links TRBV6-5 to TRBJ2-3; no firm D call. V gave up 0 bases and J gave up 2 bases, with 9 bases separating them. This CDR3 has 15 amino acids. Germline V gives CDR1 MNHEY, CDR2 SVGAGI. CDR3 protein: CASSYSRADTDTQYF. CDR3 DNA: TGTGCCAGCAGTTACTCTAGGGCAGACACAGATACGCAGTATTTT.

V gene TRBV7-9 combines with J gene TRBJ2-6; D gene unclear. V lost 1 base and J lost 0, with 4 bases in between. The CDR3 loop spans 15 amino acids. Germline-derived CDR1 and CDR2 are SEHNR and FQNEAQ (reference sequence). CDR3 coding DNA: TGTGCCAGCAGCTTAGGCGTCTCTGGGGCCAACGTCCTGACTTTC. Protein product: CASSLGVSGANVLTF.